A selection of T cell receptor beta chains follows, all from one sample in a study of blood T cell repertoires in COVID-19. The protocol was immunoSEQ multiplex PCR, while the TCRdb copy is restricted to in-frame clones and leaves out a portion. The sample holds a few hundred thousand clones; roughly 85% are singletons and the top ten take approximately 6%. The specimen was PBMCs or T cells enriched from blood (not recorded which). These receptors came from a woman in her thirties or forties who had recovered from COVID-19. Each CDR3 is given with its conserved first and last residue. The order of the fields is CDR3 DNA, CDR3 protein, D gene, J gene, clone size, V gene. The D gene is left open where the match is weak. Some rows have no size entry. The others give once, few or many, or a class for an expanded clone.

cdr3_nt: TGTGCCAGCTCACCGAGCCTTTTGGTTGAGCAGTTCTTC
cdr3_aa: CASSPSLLVEQFF
d_call: .
j_call: TRBJ2-1
clone_size: .
v_call: TRBV18

cdr3_nt: TGTGCCAGCAGCTTAGATCAGGTACTGAACACTGAAGCTTTCTTT
cdr3_aa: CASSLDQVLNTEAFF
d_call: .
j_call: TRBJ1-1
clone_size: .
v_call: TRBV7-2

cdr3_nt: TGTGCCAGCAGGACGACAAGAAGCTCCTACGAGCAGTACTTC
cdr3_aa: CASRTTRSSYEQYF
d_call: .
j_call: TRBJ2-7
clone_size: few
v_call: TRBV6-5

cdr3_nt: TGCGCCAGCAGCCAGGAACGGACGGGATCCTACGAGCAGTACTTC
cdr3_aa: CASSQERTGSYEQYF
d_call: .
j_call: TRBJ2-7
clone_size: .
v_call: TRBV4-1

cdr3_nt: TGTGCCTGGAAAGGCTGGGACAGGCTTGAAGCTTTCTTT
cdr3_aa: CAWKGWDRLEAFF
d_call: TRBD1
j_call: TRBJ1-1
clone_size: .
v_call: TRBV30

cdr3_nt: TGTGCCAGCAGCTCCGGGGCGGGAGTAGCCAAAAACATTCAGTACTTC
cdr3_aa: CASSSGAGVAKNIQYF
d_call: TRBD2
j_call: TRBJ2-4
clone_size: many
v_call: TRBV7-9

cdr3_nt: TGTGCCAGCAGTTTAGGGGGGGTTTTGGGTGAAAAACTGTTTTTT
cdr3_aa: CASSLGGVLGEKLFF
d_call: .
j_call: TRBJ1-4
clone_size: .
v_call: TRBV28

cdr3_nt: TGTGCCAGCAGCACCTGGACTAGCGGGAGCTACGAGCAGTACTTC
cdr3_aa: CASSTWTSGSYEQYF
d_call: .
j_call: TRBJ2-7
clone_size: few
v_call: TRBV21-1

cdr3_nt: TGTGCCAGCCGGGGTGGTAGCACCGGGGAGCTGTTTTTT
cdr3_aa: CASRGGSTGELFF
d_call: .
j_call: TRBJ2-2
clone_size: .
v_call: TRBV7-2

cdr3_nt: TGTGCCAGCAGGGGACAGGGCCTTTCCTACGAGCAGTACTTC
cdr3_aa: CASRGQGLSYEQYF
d_call: TRBD1
j_call: TRBJ2-7
clone_size: .
v_call: TRBV28

cdr3_nt: TGTGCCAGCAGCCTGACAGGGGGCTATCAGCCCCAGCATTTT
cdr3_aa: CASSLTGGYQPQHF
d_call: TRBD1
j_call: TRBJ1-5
clone_size: .
v_call: TRBV7-2

cdr3_nt: TGCAGTGCTAGTCCCGGGACAGGGCCGAATTACAATGAGCAGTTCTTC
cdr3_aa: CSASPGTGPNYNEQFF
d_call: TRBD1
j_call: TRBJ2-1
clone_size: .
v_call: TRBV20-1

cdr3_nt: TGTGCCAGCAGCCCCATGTCCGAGCAGTACTTC
cdr3_aa: CASSPMSEQYF
d_call: .
j_call: TRBJ2-7
clone_size: .
v_call: TRBV21-1

cdr3_nt: TGCGCCAGCAGCTCGGGGATAGCGGGATCCTACGAGCAGTACTTC
cdr3_aa: CASSSGIAGSYEQYF
d_call: TRBD2
j_call: TRBJ2-7
clone_size: .
v_call: TRBV5-1

cdr3_nt: TGTGCCAGCAGTTTATGGCAGGGTGGAAACATTCAGTACTTC
cdr3_aa: CASSLWQGGNIQYF
d_call: .
j_call: TRBJ2-4
clone_size: .
v_call: TRBV28

cdr3_nt: TGTGCCAGCAGTTTGGACAGCGATGAAAAACTGTTTTTT
cdr3_aa: CASSLDSDEKLFF
d_call: .
j_call: TRBJ1-4
clone_size: .
v_call: TRBV6-2/TRBV6-3

cdr3_nt: TGTGCCAGCTCACAATATATCTCCGACACTCCGAACACCGGGGAGCTGTTTTTT
cdr3_aa: CASSQYISDTPNTGELFF
d_call: .
j_call: TRBJ2-2
clone_size: .
v_call: TRBV18

cdr3_nt: TGTGCCAGCAGCGTAGAACGGGACTCCTACGAGCAGTACTTC
cdr3_aa: CASSVERDSYEQYF
d_call: .
j_call: TRBJ2-7
clone_size: .
v_call: TRBV9

cdr3_nt: TGTGCCAGCAGCCCCTCCACAGGGGGCGGTGAAAAACTGTTTTTT
cdr3_aa: CASSPSTGGGEKLFF
d_call: TRBD1
j_call: TRBJ1-4
clone_size: .
v_call: TRBV7-2

cdr3_nt: TGTGCCTGGAGTCCGGGACTAGCGGGAGTCAATGAGCAGTTCTTC
cdr3_aa: CAWSPGLAGVNEQFF
d_call: TRBD2
j_call: TRBJ2-1
clone_size: .
v_call: TRBV30

cdr3_nt: TGTGCCAGCAGCTCACCGGGACGGGAGGGGACCGGGGAGCTGTTTTTT
cdr3_aa: CASSSPGREGTGELFF
d_call: TRBD2
j_call: TRBJ2-2
clone_size: .
v_call: TRBV7-3

cdr3_nt: TGTGCCAGCAGTGTGTGGGGGTTAAGGGGGAACGAGCAGTTCTTC
cdr3_aa: CASSVWGLRGNEQFF
d_call: .
j_call: TRBJ2-1
clone_size: .
v_call: TRBV2

cdr3_nt: TGTGCCAGCACCTTACCGACTGGACAGGGGGCCGGCAATCAGCCCCAGCATTTT
cdr3_aa: CASTLPTGQGAGNQPQHF
d_call: TRBD1
j_call: TRBJ1-5
clone_size: .
v_call: TRBV28

cdr3_nt: TGTGCCACCAGTGATCCCCGGGACCAGCGGGCCGGGGAGCTGTTTTTT
cdr3_aa: CATSDPRDQRAGELFF
d_call: .
j_call: TRBJ2-2
clone_size: .
v_call: TRBV24-1

cdr3_nt: TGTGCCAGCGCAACGGGACAGGGAGGTGGCGGGGAGCTGTTTTTT
cdr3_aa: CASATGQGGGGELFF
d_call: TRBD1
j_call: TRBJ2-2
clone_size: .
v_call: TRBV7-9

cdr3_nt: TGTGCCAGCAGGAAGACAGGGAACTCCTACGAGCAGTACTTC
cdr3_aa: CASRKTGNSYEQYF
d_call: TRBD1
j_call: TRBJ2-7
clone_size: .
v_call: TRBV6-6

cdr3_nt: TGTGCCAGCAGACTCAAGCGGGGGGATGAGCAGTTCTTC
cdr3_aa: CASRLKRGDEQFF
d_call: TRBD2
j_call: TRBJ2-1
clone_size: few
v_call: TRBV28

cdr3_nt: TGTGCCAGCAGCCGGGGGTCTGGAAACACCATATATTTT
cdr3_aa: CASSRGSGNTIYF
d_call: .
j_call: TRBJ1-3
clone_size: .
v_call: TRBV5-8

cdr3_nt: TGTGCCAGCAGCTTTTCGCAGGGGACAGCTGAGCAGTTCTTC
cdr3_aa: CASSFSQGTAEQFF
d_call: TRBD1
j_call: TRBJ2-1
clone_size: .
v_call: TRBV7-2

cdr3_nt: TGTGCCAGCAGCGTAGGGACTAGCGTCTCCTACGAGCAGTACTTC
cdr3_aa: CASSVGTSVSYEQYF
d_call: TRBD2
j_call: TRBJ2-7
clone_size: .
v_call: TRBV9

cdr3_nt: TGTGCCAGCAGCCCAGCCCGGCGGAGAGCCTACGAGCAGTACTTC
cdr3_aa: CASSPARRRAYEQYF
d_call: .
j_call: TRBJ2-7
clone_size: .
v_call: TRBV11-1

cdr3_nt: TGTGCCAGCAGCTCAGGGGGCTCCTACGAGCAGTACTTC
cdr3_aa: CASSSGGSYEQYF
d_call: TRBD1
j_call: TRBJ2-7
clone_size: .
v_call: TRBV5-6

cdr3_nt: TGTGCCTGGGAACCTGGGGCTTATAATTCACCCCTCCACTTT
cdr3_aa: CAWEPGAYNSPLHF
d_call: .
j_call: TRBJ1-6
clone_size: .
v_call: TRBV30

cdr3_nt: TGTGCCAGCTCACCAGTCAGGAACTATGGCTACACCTTC
cdr3_aa: CASSPVRNYGYTF
d_call: .
j_call: TRBJ1-2
clone_size: .
v_call: TRBV18

cdr3_nt: TGTGCCAGCAGCCCGGGGGGGAATGAGCAGTTCTTC
cdr3_aa: CASSPGGNEQFF
d_call: TRBD2
j_call: TRBJ2-1
clone_size: .
v_call: TRBV5-4

cdr3_nt: TGCAGCGTTTCCGAAGAGACCCAGTACTTC
cdr3_aa: CSVSEETQYF
d_call: .
j_call: TRBJ2-5
clone_size: .
v_call: TRBV29-1

cdr3_nt: TGCGCCAGCAGCTTGTCTAACCAAGAGACCCAGTACTTC
cdr3_aa: CASSLSNQETQYF
d_call: .
j_call: TRBJ2-5
clone_size: .
v_call: TRBV5-1

cdr3_nt: TGTGCCAGCACCCCCTTTTTTCCGAACACTGAAGCTTTCTTT
cdr3_aa: CASTPFFPNTEAFF
d_call: .
j_call: TRBJ1-1
clone_size: .
v_call: TRBV27

cdr3_nt: TGTGCCAGCAGGGGTGACAGGGACGCCGAAGCTTTCTTT
cdr3_aa: CASRGDRDAEAFF
d_call: TRBD1
j_call: TRBJ1-1
clone_size: .
v_call: TRBV12-3/TRBV12-4

cdr3_nt: TGTGCCACCAGCAGAGATCTGGTGGTGACTACCCTCACAGATACGCAGTATTTT
cdr3_aa: CATSRDLVVTTLTDTQYF
d_call: .
j_call: TRBJ2-3
clone_size: once
v_call: TRBV15

cdr3_nt: TGTGCCAGCAGCCATAGCGGGAGCGGGTACAATGAGCAGTTCTTC
cdr3_aa: CASSHSGSGYNEQFF
d_call: TRBD2
j_call: TRBJ2-1
clone_size: .
v_call: TRBV11-3

cdr3_nt: TGTGCCAGCAGCAACGACCTGGGGACTAGCGCCTTCTACGAGCAGTACTTC
cdr3_aa: CASSNDLGTSAFYEQYF
d_call: .
j_call: TRBJ2-7
clone_size: .
v_call: TRBV21-1

cdr3_nt: TGTGCCAGCAGCTTAGATACAGCCCCAGATACGCAGTATTTT
cdr3_aa: CASSLDTAPDTQYF
d_call: .
j_call: TRBJ2-3
clone_size: .
v_call: TRBV7-9

cdr3_nt: TGCAGTGCTAGTATCAGATACGAGCAGTACTTC
cdr3_aa: CSASIRYEQYF
d_call: .
j_call: TRBJ2-7
clone_size: .
v_call: TRBV20-1

cdr3_nt: TGTGCCAGCTCCCTCGCGACAGAAAACTATGGCTACACCTTC
cdr3_aa: CASSLATENYGYTF
d_call: .
j_call: TRBJ1-2
clone_size: .
v_call: TRBV18

cdr3_nt: TGTGCCAGCAGCCAACTAGCCCCGGCGTACAATGAGCAGTTCTTC
cdr3_aa: CASSQLAPAYNEQFF
d_call: .
j_call: TRBJ2-1
clone_size: few
v_call: TRBV11-2

cdr3_nt: TGTGCCACCAGCATCGGACTAGCGGGAGGTTATGAGCAGTTCTTC
cdr3_aa: CATSIGLAGGYEQFF
d_call: TRBD2
j_call: TRBJ2-1
clone_size: .
v_call: TRBV15

cdr3_nt: TGTGCCAGCAGCTCAGGGACTAGCGGGACAGATACGCAGTATTTT
cdr3_aa: CASSSGTSGTDTQYF
d_call: TRBD2
j_call: TRBJ2-3
clone_size: .
v_call: TRBV9

cdr3_nt: TGTGCCAGTAAACGGGTGTATAGCAATCAGCCCCAGCATTTT
cdr3_aa: CASKRVYSNQPQHF
d_call: .
j_call: TRBJ1-5
clone_size: .
v_call: TRBV19

cdr3_nt: TGTGCCAGCAGCTCCAAGCCCGGACTACAAGAGACCCAGTACTTC
cdr3_aa: CASSSKPGLQETQYF
d_call: .
j_call: TRBJ2-5
clone_size: .
v_call: TRBV7-2

cdr3_nt: TGTGCCAGTAGTATAGTCGCTAGCGGGAGAGGTGAGCAGTTCTTC
cdr3_aa: CASSIVASGRGEQFF
d_call: TRBD2
j_call: TRBJ2-1
clone_size: .
v_call: TRBV19

cdr3_nt: TGTGCCAGCAGCCAAGTTGGCGGGAGCTTCTTGAGTGAGCAGTTCTTC
cdr3_aa: CASSQVGGSFLSEQFF
d_call: TRBD2
j_call: TRBJ2-1
clone_size: .
v_call: TRBV4-2

cdr3_nt: TGTGCCAGCAGTCCAGGGCAGGGAGGTGAAGAGACCCAGTACTTC
cdr3_aa: CASSPGQGGEETQYF
d_call: .
j_call: TRBJ2-5
clone_size: medium-sized
v_call: TRBV5-4

cdr3_nt: TGTGCCAGCAGTGAAGAGGGACAGGGGGTTACAGATACGCAGTATTTT
cdr3_aa: CASSEEGQGVTDTQYF
d_call: TRBD1
j_call: TRBJ2-3
clone_size: .
v_call: TRBV2

cdr3_nt: TGTGCCAGCAGTTTAGGGGCAGTAGCCTTCCAAGAGACCCAGTACTTC
cdr3_aa: CASSLGAVAFQETQYF
d_call: .
j_call: TRBJ2-5
clone_size: .
v_call: TRBV28

cdr3_nt: TGCGCCAGCAACCCGGGACTAGCGGGAACCATTACAAACACCGGGGAGCTGTTTTTT
cdr3_aa: CASNPGLAGTITNTGELFF
d_call: TRBD2
j_call: TRBJ2-2
clone_size: once
v_call: TRBV10-2

cdr3_nt: TGTGCCAGCAGCTGGGGCGCACAGGGTTATAATTCACCCCTCCACTTT
cdr3_aa: CASSWGAQGYNSPLHF
d_call: .
j_call: TRBJ1-6
clone_size: few
v_call: TRBV5-4

cdr3_nt: TGTGCCAGCAGACCCGGGAGTCCTTACGAGCAGTACTTC
cdr3_aa: CASRPGSPYEQYF
d_call: .
j_call: TRBJ2-7
clone_size: .
v_call: TRBV28

cdr3_nt: TGTGCCACCAGCCGCCCCTCTGCGGATGAAAAACTGTTTTTT
cdr3_aa: CATSRPSADEKLFF
d_call: .
j_call: TRBJ1-4
clone_size: .
v_call: TRBV15